These 18 T cell receptor beta chains came from one sample sequenced in a study of blood T cell repertoires in COVID-19. Profiling relied on immunoSEQ multiplex PCR, and the TCRdb table lists in-frame clones only, not all of them. There are some 95,000 clones in the sample; about 80% occur only once, and approximately 25% lies in the top ten. The sequencing sample was made of peripheral blood. Receptors were obtained from a man between 65 and 85 years old with acute or convalescent COVID-19.

The chain is built from TRBV6-1 and TRBJ2-7; 8 bases align to TRBD1. CDR3 length: 14 residues. Per germline, CDR1 MNHNS and CDR2 SASEGT. Germline trimming cut 2 bases from V and 2 bases from J; bases unmatched to any gene: 2. CDR3 amino acids: CASSETGGTYEQYF. The CDR3 DNA follows: TGTGCCAGCAGTGAAACAGGGGGAACCTACGAGCAGTACTTC.

This chain uses TRBV28 with TRBJ1-4; 8 positions agree with TRBD1. Germline CDR1 reads MDHEN; CDR2 reads SYDVKM. J lost 8 bases, V lost 4 bases, and 6 bases had no gene match. The CDR3 is made up of 14 amino acids. The CDR3 sequence: CASSSQGGREKLFF. CDR3 bases: TGTGCCAGCAGTTCACAGGGGGGGAGGGAAAAACTGTTTTTT.

V usage is TRBV10-2 and J usage is TRBJ2-1; 7 nucleotides match TRBD2. Per the germline V gene, CDR1 is WSHSY and CDR2 is SAAADI. The CDR3 has 17 amino acids. The V gene end was trimmed by 8 bases and the J gene end by 3 bases; junction bases not matched to a gene: 16. The CDR3 protein is CASESVSGRFRYNEQFF. In DNA form, the CDR3 reads TGCGCCAGCGAGAGCGTATCCGGGAGGTTTCGCTACAATGAGCAGTTCTTC.

V is TRBV3-1 (or the pseudogene TRBV3-2) and J is TRBJ2-1; 8 nucleotides align to TRBD1. Germline V gene lookup returns CDR1 LGHDT and CDR2 YNNKEL (reference sequence). The CDR3 sequence is 15 residues long. The junction had 4 bases not matched to a gene; V was cut back by 3 bases and J by 3 bases. This CDR3 reads CASSHDRGDYNEQFF. The DNA for the CDR3 is TGTGCCAGCAGCCATGACAGGGGTGACTACAATGAGCAGTTCTTC.

This clone showed up just a few times. The chain uses TRBV7-2 and TRBJ2-5, with D perhaps matching TRBD2 (5 bases). This CDR3 contains 15 residues. Germline CDR1 reads SGHTA; CDR2 reads FQGNSA. The ends were cut back, 5 bases at V and 5 bases at J, with 18 bases in the middle. The CDR3 spells CASSPLGLRVETQYF. CDR3 coding DNA: TGTGCCAGCAGCCCCCTCGGACTGAGGGTCGAGACCCAGTACTTC. Full variable domain (remainder filled in from reference TRBV7-2 and TRBJ2-5): GAGVSQSPSNKVTEKGKDVELRCDPISGHTALYWYRQSLGQGLEFLIYFQGNSAPDKSGLPSDRFSAERTGGSVSTLTIQRTQQEDSAVYLCASSPLGLRVETQYFGPGTRLLVL.

V is TRBV12-3 or TRBV12-4 and J is TRBJ2-3; no definite D call. Trimming cost V 1 base and J 4 bases, with 3 bases left between them. The CDR3 loop spans 12 amino acids. The CDR3 is CASSLVADTQYF. The CDR3 nucleotides read TGTGCCAGCAGTTTAGTCGCAGATACGCAGTATTTT.

The genes are TRBV19 and TRBJ2-4, with 7 positions matching TRBD2. The CDR3 has 13 amino acids. Trimming removed 5 bases from V and 15 bases from J; junction bases left unmatched: 13. Germline CDR1 LNHDA, CDR2 SQIVND (reference sequence). CDR3 amino acids: CASSSREAPIWYF. The DNA of the CDR3 is TGTGCCAGTAGTTCACGGGAGGCACCCATATGGTACTTC.

The CDR3: CASSAQGAKGYTF. The CDR3 nucleotides are TGTGCCAGCAGCGCACAGGGGGCTAAGGGCTACACCTTC. The genes are TRBV5-4 and TRBJ1-2, with TRBD1 identical over 9 bases. Germline CDR1 SGHNT, CDR2 YYREEE (reference sequence). The length of the CDR3 is 13 residues. Trimming cost V 4 bases and J 8 bases; bases outside gene matches: 6.

The chain uses TRBV5-4 and TRBJ2-4; 7 bases align to TRBD1. Germline V CDR1 and CDR2: SGHNT, YYREEE (reference sequence). The V and J ends lost 4 bases and 10 bases, in that order; junction bases with no gene match: 2. The CDR3 spans 11 residues. The CDR3 DNA reads as TGTGCCAGCAGCCAGGACAGGATTCAGTACTTC. Protein product: CASSQDRIQYF.

The V call is TRBV6-2 or TRBV6-3, the J call TRBJ2-1, with 12 bases aligning to TRBD2. This CDR3 has 17 residues. V shed 4 bases, J shed 10 bases, and the junction held 14 bases outside the gene matches. Per the germline V gene, CDR1 is MNHEY and CDR2 is SVGEGT. CDR3 sequence reads: CASSSPSGRASGREQFF. Here the CDR3 DNA reads TGTGCCAGCAGTTCCCCTAGCGGGAGGGCCTCGGGCCGGGAGCAGTTCTTC.

The chain has TRBV24-1 and TRBJ2-1; TRBD1 agrees at 10 bases. CDR3 length equals 15 residues. V lost 4 bases, J lost 7 bases, and 6 bases stayed unmatched. The germline gives CDR1 KGHDR, CDR2 SFDVKD. CDR3: CATSDPGTGENEQFF. The CDR3 bases are TGTGCCACCAGTGACCCCGGGACAGGGGAAAATGAGCAGTTCTTC.

This clone was seen a single time. The J gene is TRBJ2-7, the V gene TRBV5-1, with 8 nucleotides matching TRBD1. The CDR3 spans 14 residues. CDR1 and CDR2 from the germline V gene are SGHRS and YFSETQ. The trim removed 2 bases at V and 4 bases at J, leaving 5 bases unmatched. The CDR3 coding sequence is TGCGCCAGCAGCTTCTCAGGGGGCTTTTACGAGCAGTACTTC. Amino acid sequence: CASSFSGGFYEQYF.

The V gene is TRBV27, the J gene TRBJ1-1, with 9 bases identical to TRBD1. This CDR3 has 13 amino acids. V trimming: 0 bases; J trimming: 10 bases; junction bases outside the gene matches: 3. Germline CDR1 MNHEY, CDR2 SMNVEV (reference sequence). The CDR3 loop reads CASSLSDRGVAFF. The CDR3, as DNA: TGTGCCAGCAGTTTATCTGACAGGGGGGTAGCTTTCTTT.

The V call is TRBV30, the J call TRBJ1-1; D might be TRBD1 (6 bases). The CDR3 loop spans 12 amino acids. Germline CDR1 reads GTSNPN; CDR2 reads SVGIG (reference sequence). Trimming stripped 4 bases from V and 8 bases from J, with 14 bases between. The CDR3 coding sequence is TGTGCCTGGAACGAGGGAAGGGGGGAAGCTTTCTTT. This translates into CAWNEGRGEAFF.

The gene calls are TRBV5-4 and TRBJ2-3; no firm D call. V lost 4 bases and J lost 8, with 8 bases in between. The CDR3 loop spans 11 amino acids. Germline lookup yields CDR1 SGHNT and CDR2 YYREEE (reference sequence). DNA of the CDR3: TGTGCCAGCAGCATCGGTCGTACGCAGTATTTT. Its protein is CASSIGRTQYF.

The V and J genes are TRBV28 and TRBJ2-7, with 7 bases that match TRBD1. V dropped 8 bases and J dropped 2; count of bases not matched to a gene: 6. The CDR3 has 13 residues. Germline CDR1 and CDR2: MDHEN and SYDVKM. This CDR3 reads CASRGQPTYEQYF. The CDR3 nucleotides read TGTGCCAGCCGGGGACAGCCTACCTACGAGCAGTACTTC.

The rearrangement joins TRBV20-1 to TRBJ2-1; no clear D. Looked up from germline, CDR1 is DFQATT and CDR2 is SNEGSKA (reference sequence). V lost 6 bases and J 7 bases, leaving 10 bases between the germline ends. The CDR3 loop spans 11 amino acids. The CDR3 region has the DNA TGCAGTGCCCCGGCCGGGAATGAGCAGTTCTTC. Translating gives CSAPAGNEQFF.

The V call is TRBV7-6, the J call TRBJ2-7, with 10 bases that match TRBD1. After removal of 4 bases from V and 9 bases from J, the junction contained 9 bases not matched to a gene. This CDR3 has 14 residues. Germline V lookup: CDR1 SGHVS, CDR2 FNYEAQ. CDR3 residues: CASSSPGQGSAQYF. The CDR3 bases are TGTGCCAGCAGCTCCCCGGGACAGGGGTCAGCGCAGTACTTC.